This T cell receptor beta chain was identified in a study of shared clonotypes between healthy human individuals. Study background: There were three CD4 naive, three CD4 memory, two CD8 naive and one CD8 memory plates per donor.

It was 150 to 200 ng DNA, tens of thousands of T cell genomes, that sorted-subset replicate PCRs used. Clones were read by immunoSEQ multiplex PCR, and TCRdb kept only the in-frame ones, dropping some. The sample has some 200,000 clones; approximately 70% are singletons. General observations from the study: A few donors held about 5% of naive CD4 clonotypes in common.

As concerns this clone: What it binds is unknown.

V was pared by 5 bases and J by 5 bases, with 15 bases of the junction left unmatched. The V gene's germline CDR1 is LGHNA and CDR2 YNFKEQ. The CDR3 totals 18 residues. The rearrangement joins TRBV4-2 to TRBJ2-1, with TRBD2 matching over 10 bases. The TCR was taken from a man younger than 40 in good health. Sequencing was performed on memory CD4+ T cells sorted from blood. Documented subset: CD45RA-negative fraction. CDR3 DNA sequence: TGTGCCAGCAGCATGGACGACGAGGGACTAGCGAGCCACAATGAGCAGTTCTTC. Protein sequence: CASSMDDEGLASHNEQFF.